This is a list of T cell receptor beta chains from one sample in a study of cytomegalovirus exposure and HLA in healthy donors. Measured with immunoSEQ multiplex PCR; TCRdb has only the in-frame clones, and not every one. The sample includes 200,000 to 250,000 clones, roughly four fifths of them seen just once. The material sequenced was PBMCs. The receptor set was obtained from a woman between 40 and 50 years old in good health and CMV-seronegative. CDR3s include the opening cysteine and the closing phenylalanine or tryptophan. A D gene is named only where the DNA matches it firmly. Rows give clone size only sometimes, using once, few, many, or a class for an expanded clone.

TRBV7-2	.	TRBJ2-2	.	CASSFKRTGELFF	TGTGCCAGCAGCTTCAAGCGAACCGGGGAGCTGTTTTTT
TRBV14	TRBD1	TRBJ2-6	.	CASSQPGQEFSGANVLTF	TGTGCCAGCAGCCAACCAGGACAGGAGTTCTCTGGGGCCAACGTCCTGACTTTC
TRBV10-2	.	TRBJ1-6	.	CASSGAGGSSPLHF	TGCGCCAGCAGTGGCGCCGGGGGGAGTTCACCCCTCCACTTT
TRBV18	.	TRBJ1-3	.	CASSARGAGNTIYF	TGTGCCAGCTCGGCCAGGGGTGCTGGAAACACCATATATTTT
TRBV5-6	TRBD1	TRBJ1-2	few	CASSLVTGDGYTF	TGTGCCAGCAGCTTGGTAACAGGGGATGGCTACACCTTC
TRBV27	.	TRBJ1-2	.	CASSFTGGGYTF	TGTGCCAGCAGTTTTACCGGGGGTGGCTACACCTTC
TRBV5-4	.	TRBJ2-1	.	CASSTGGGYNEQFF	TGTGCCAGCAGTACCGGAGGTGGTTACAATGAGCAGTTCTTC
TRBV2	TRBD1	TRBJ1-1	.	CASSPGQGINTEAFF	TGTGCCAGCAGCCCGGGACAGGGAATAAACACTGAAGCTTTCTTT
TRBV19	.	TRBJ2-2	once	CASSQGSVSGELFF	TGTGCCAGTAGTCAGGGCAGTGTTTCCGGGGAGCTGTTTTTT
TRBV7-8	TRBD1	TRBJ1-1	.	CASRRTGNTEAFF	TGTGCCAGCAGACGGACAGGGAACACTGAAGCTTTCTTT
TRBV19	.	TRBJ1-1	once	CASSDSWNTEAFF	TGTGCCAGTTCGGACAGCTGGAACACTGAAGCTTTCTTT
TRBV7-2	.	TRBJ1-6	.	CASSSTGLVLNSPLHF	TGTGCCAGCAGCTCCACCGGACTGGTACTCAATTCACCCCTCCACTTT
TRBV19	.	TRBJ2-4	.	CASSPTVDNLDIQYF	TGTGCCAGTAGTCCGACCGTGGACAACTTGGACATTCAGTACTTC
TRBV6-1	.	TRBJ1-2	.	CASSLGQTNYGYTF	TGTGCCAGCAGTTTAGGACAGACCAACTATGGCTACACCTTC
TRBV19	.	TRBJ1-2	.	CASSSTRGGGGHYNYGYTF	TGTGCCAGTAGTTCCACCCGTGGGGGCGGTGGACATTATAACTATGGCTACACCTTC
TRBV30	.	TRBJ2-5	.	CAWSTGRETQYF	TGTGCCTGGAGTACAGGGAGAGAGACCCAGTACTTC
TRBV5-4	TRBD2	TRBJ2-5	.	CASSKNLAGEETQYF	TGTGCCAGCAGCAAAAACCTAGCGGGTGAGGAGACCCAGTACTTC
TRBV6-5	.	TRBJ1-2	.	CASRRSGANYGYTF	TGTGCCAGCAGGAGGTCAGGGGCTAACTATGGCTACACCTTC
TRBV28	.	TRBJ1-1	once	CASSGLGRSNTEAFF	TGTGCCAGCAGTGGACTAGGACGGTCGAACACTGAAGCTTTCTTT
TRBV28	TRBD1	TRBJ2-1	.	CASIWGDRSYNEQFF	TGTGCCAGCATCTGGGGGGACAGGTCCTACAATGAGCAGTTCTTC
TRBV4-2	TRBD2	TRBJ2-7	.	CASSQGLAGGLSSYEQYF	TGTGCCAGCAGCCAGGGACTAGCGGGGGGGCTATCTTCCTACGAGCAGTACTTC
TRBV13	TRBD2	TRBJ2-7	.	CASSSGGGGHEQYF	TGTGCCAGCAGCTCCGGGGGGGGCGGGCACGAGCAGTACTTC
TRBV6-5	.	TRBJ2-3	.	CASTPALTTDTQYF	TGTGCCAGCACCCCCGCACTAACCACAGATACGCAGTATTTT
TRBV11-3	TRBD1	TRBJ1-1	.	CASSLGTANTEAFF	TGTGCCAGCAGCCTGGGGACAGCGAACACTGAAGCTTTCTTT
TRBV27	TRBD1	TRBJ2-3	.	CASSLRTGLISTDTQYF	TGTGCCAGCAGTTTGAGGACAGGCCTTATTTCCACAGATACGCAGTATTTT
TRBV28	TRBD1	TRBJ1-6	.	CASRGTGNRNSPLHF	TGTGCCAGCAGGGGGACAGGGAACCGGAATTCACCCCTCCACTTT
TRBV28	.	TRBJ1-2	.	CASKEQTPYGYTF	TGTGCCAGCAAGGAACAGACCCCATATGGCTACACCTTC
TRBV7-2	.	TRBJ2-5	few	CASSLARQETQYF	TGTGCCAGCAGCTTAGCCCGCCAAGAGACCCAGTACTTC
TRBV5-4	.	TRBJ2-1	once	CASSPQGHHEQFF	TGTGCCAGCAGCCCTCAGGGGCACCATGAGCAGTTCTTC
TRBV7-9	.	TRBJ2-7	.	CASSPSGKHEQYF	TGTGCCAGCAGCCCCTCAGGGAAGCACGAGCAGTACTTC
TRBV5-1	.	TRBJ2-7	.	CASSLETPAGYEQYF	TGCGCCAGCAGCTTGGAGACCCCCGCGGGCTACGAGCAGTACTTC
TRBV4-2	TRBD2	TRBJ2-1	.	CASSQAGGGAQSSYNEQFF	TGTGCCAGCAGCCAAGCTGGCGGGGGGGCCCAGAGCTCCTACAATGAGCAGTTCTTC
TRBV5-1	.	TRBJ2-7	.	CASSSGSMRGEQYF	TGCGCCAGCAGCTCAGGGTCGATGCGAGGCGAGCAGTACTTC
TRBV28	TRBD2	TRBJ2-7	.	CATGGTYEQYF	TGTGCCACGGGGGGGACCTACGAGCAGTACTTC
TRBV18	.	TRBJ1-1	.	CASLDRLGEAFF	TGTGCCAGCTTAGACAGGCTCGGGGAAGCTTTCTTT
TRBV19	.	TRBJ2-1	once	CASSYSPYNEQFF	TGTGCCAGTAGTTACAGCCCGTACAATGAGCAGTTCTTC
TRBV5-5	.	TRBJ1-4	few	CASSLVAGPEELFF	TGTGCCAGCAGCTTGGTGGCAGGTCCGGAGGAACTGTTTTTT
TRBV6-6	TRBD1	TRBJ1-2	.	CASSSGDRGKGYTF	TGTGCCAGCAGCTCCGGGGACAGGGGGAAAGGCTACACCTTC
TRBV5-4	TRBD2	TRBJ2-5	.	CASSEKREQETQYF	TGTGCCAGCAGCGAAAAGCGGGAACAAGAGACCCAGTACTTC
TRBV20-1	TRBD1	TRBJ2-7	once	CSATTGVEQYF	TGCAGTGCCACTACAGGGGTCGAGCAGTACTTC
TRBV18	.	TRBJ2-5	.	CASSPNPLYHSGETQYF	TGTGCCAGCTCACCTAATCCCCTGTATCACAGTGGGGAGACCCAGTACTTC
TRBV9	TRBD1	TRBJ1-2	.	CASSGPGQGYGYTF	TGTGCCAGCAGTGGACCGGGACAGGGGTATGGCTACACCTTC
TRBV5-6	.	TRBJ2-1	.	CASSPGGDEQFF	TGTGCCAGCAGCCCAGGCGGGGATGAGCAGTTCTTC
TRBV7-9	.	TRBJ1-4	.	CASTPAGASEKLFF	TGTGCCAGCACCCCTGCAGGGGCTAGTGAAAAACTGTTTTTT
TRBV7-6	TRBD2	TRBJ2-3	.	CASSLTSLAGGPSVTDTQYF	TGTGCCAGCAGCCTTACCTCTCTAGCGGGGGGGCCCAGTGTTACAGATACGCAGTATTTT
TRBV7-9	.	TRBJ1-3	.	CASSLAGRGLSGNTIYF	TGTGCCAGCAGCTTAGCGGGCAGGGGACTATCTGGAAACACCATATATTTT
TRBV18	TRBD1	TRBJ1-3	once	CASSPDRGNTIYF	TGTGCCAGCTCACCGGACAGGGGAAACACCATATATTTT
TRBV27	TRBD2	TRBJ2-5	.	CASSLLAGGPKETQYF	TGTGCCAGCAGTCTGCTAGCGGGGGGGCCGAAAGAGACCCAGTACTTC
TRBV29-1	TRBD1	TRBJ2-6	.	CSVAGDRDSGANVLTF	TGCAGCGTTGCTGGGGACAGGGATTCTGGGGCCAACGTCCTGACTTTC
TRBV6-1	.	TRBJ2-7	.	CASSESGRRYEQYF	TGTGCCAGCAGTGAATCAGGGAGGAGATACGAGCAGTACTTC
TRBV7-9	.	TRBJ1-6	.	CASSLDGGGPLHF	TGTGCCAGCAGCTTAGACGGGGGGGGACCCCTCCACTTT
TRBV12-5	TRBD1	TRBJ2-2	once	CASGLRTGTNTGELFF	TGTGCTAGTGGTCTCCGGACAGGAACGAACACCGGGGAGCTGTTTTTT
TRBV7-9	TRBD2	TRBJ2-3	.	CASIKDGTSGGDTQYF	TGTGCCAGCATTAAAGACGGGACTAGCGGGGGAGATACGCAGTATTTT
TRBV10-3	.	TRBJ1-1	.	CAISAFKGAEAFF	TGTGCCATCAGTGCTTTTAAGGGGGCTGAAGCTTTCTTT
TRBV6-5	.	TRBJ1-2	.	CASRPNGVGSYGYTF	TGTGCCAGCAGACCAAACGGGGTTGGATCCTATGGCTACACCTTC
TRBV23-1	TRBD1	TRBJ2-2	.	CASSQSVGTGDTGELFF	TGCGCCAGCAGTCAATCGGTAGGGACAGGGGACACCGGGGAGCTGTTTTTT
TRBV2	TRBD1	TRBJ1-4	once	CASSPTDRVFEKLFF	TGTGCCAGCAGCCCCACCGACAGGGTTTTTGAAAAACTGTTTTTT
TRBV30	TRBD2	TRBJ2-2	once	CAWSVAGGAHTGELFF	TGTGCCTGGAGTGTGGCCGGGGGGGCCCACACCGGGGAGCTGTTTTTT
TRBV6-4	.	TRBJ1-6	.	CASSGPRGSPLHF	TGTGCCAGCAGTGGCCCGAGGGGGTCACCCCTCCACTTT
TRBV19	TRBD1	TRBJ1-1	once	CASSTLGQLNTEAFF	TGTGCCAGTAGTACCCTGGGACAGCTGAACACTGAAGCTTTCTTT